This T cell receptor (beta chain) came from a study of PD-1 blockade in classical Hodgkin lymphoma. Findings and limits, study-wide: Newly diagnosed patients were reported to exhibit reduced baseline TCR diversity relative to healthy donors. Undefined causes, possibly disease activity or prior therapy, underlie the repertoire differences.

Libraries were prepared by immunoSEQ multiplex PCR; TCRdb keeps only in-frame clonotypes and omits some of them. The table includes tens of thousands of clones, around four fifths detected once. Notes on this clone: Its specificity is not known.

Time point denoted: cycle 4 day 1 (C4D1), after less than seven weeks of nivolumab. Autologous stem cell transplantation was followed by relapse in every patient, and brentuximab vedotin exposure varied. The sequence derives from a human donor with classical Hodgkin lymphoma. The sequenced sample was peripheral blood mononuclear cells (PBMCs), obtained before the fourth cycle of nivolumab.

The CDR3 sequence is CASSLDVRTGNEKLFF. The CDR3 coding sequence is TGCGCCAGCAGCTTGGATGTTAGGACAGGGAATGAAAAACTGTTTTTT. The V call is TRBV5-1, the J call TRBJ1-4, with TRBD1 matching over 8 bases. Losses at the gene ends were 0 bases for V and 5 bases for J; bases not matched to a gene: 6. From germline, CDR1 is SGHRS and CDR2 YFSETQ. This CDR3 has 16 amino acids.